This entry lists 13 T cell receptor beta chains sequenced from one sample in a study of response to subunit inactivated influenza vaccine. TCRdb reprocessed the RT-PCR reads via MiXCR and lists one record per CDR3 protein. The sample includes about 800,000 distinct CDR3 sequences, roughly 20% of them seen just once. This material consisted of PBMCs from blood, taken roughly 5 days after vaccination. Receptors originate from a man aged 50-59 years who received an inactivated influenza vaccine.

This clonotype was picked up many times. V gene TRBV11-2 combines with J gene TRBJ2-1, with a possible D match to TRBD2 (6 bases). Germline V gives CDR1 SGHAT, CDR2 FQNNGV. V lost 4 bases to trimming and J lost 10 bases, with 11 bases between them. This CDR3 spans 12 amino acids. The CDR3 protein is CASSSSGGEQFF. The CDR3 nucleotides are TGTGCCAGCAGCTCCTCTGGGGGGGAGCAGTTCTTC.

The chain employs TRBV5-4 and TRBJ2-5; TRBD1 or TRBD2 may be the D gene (6 bases each). This CDR3 is built from 14 residues. Germline CDR1 SGHNT, CDR2 YYREEE (reference sequence). The V end lost 4 bases, the J end lost 5 bases, and 15 bases lay between the germline ends. In DNA, the CDR3 is TGTGCCAGCAGCCGGGACGGGGGCACTGAGACCCAGTACTTC. It codes for CASSRDGGTETQYF.

This chain links TRBV11-2 with TRBJ2-2; tentatively, D is TRBD2 (6 bases). CDR3 size: 17 residues. The germline CDR1 and CDR2 sequences are SGHAT and FQNNGV. Trimming pared 1 base from V and 4 bases from J, leaving 16 bases between. The CDR3 spells CASSLGRGRSSTGELFF. In nucleotides, the CDR3 is TGTGCCAGCAGCTTAGGGAGGGGCAGATCGAGCACCGGGGAGCTGTTTTTT.

This clonotype was seen more than once but under ten times. V usage is TRBV29-1 and J usage is TRBJ2-3, with D possibly being TRBD1 or TRBD2 (5 bases each). This CDR3 is built from 15 residues. V lost 5 bases and J 2 bases, leaving 17 bases between the germline ends. From germline, CDR1 is SQVTM and CDR2 ANQGSEA. The CDR3 bases are TGCAGCGTTCTTTTCCAGGGAGCCACCACAGATACGCAGTATTTT. This gives the protein CSVLFQGATTDTQYF.

This sequence joins TRBV10-3 and TRBJ1-1; TRBD1 aligns across 8 bases. Trimming cost V 9 bases and J 3 bases; bases outside gene matches: 6. The CDR3 length is 13 residues. Germline V gene lookup returns CDR1 ENHRY and CDR2 SYGVKD. In DNA, the CDR3 is TGTGCCATTCAGGACAGGGTTGACACTGAAGCTTTCTTT. Translation gives CAIQDRVDTEAFF.

This clonotype turned up a few times. This sequence joins TRBV12-3 or TRBV12-4 and TRBJ1-2, with D possibly matching TRBD1 (5 bases). V was shortened by 5 bases and J by 8 bases, with 24 bases between the two germline ends. The CDR3 extends over 16 amino acids. The CDR3 loop reads CASSPRGDSTRSGYTF. DNA of the CDR3: TGTGCCAGCAGTCCGAGAGGGGACTCCACCCGGTCAGGCTACACCTTC.

The V call is TRBV10-3, the J call TRBJ1-1; TRBD1 is a possible D gene (6 bases). This CDR3 is built from 13 residues. From germline, CDR1 is ENHRY and CDR2 SYGVKD. V lost 10 bases and J lost 0, with 12 bases in between. The CDR3 DNA reads TGTGCCACAACAGGGACGGTGAACACTGAAGCTTTCTTT. Amino acids: CATTGTVNTEAFF.

V and J are TRBV24-1 and TRBJ2-5; D possibly corresponds to TRBD2 (6 bases). The CDR3 is 18 residues long. V lost 3 bases and J 2 bases, leaving 21 bases between the germline ends. Per the germline V gene, CDR1 is KGHDR and CDR2 is SFDVKD. DNA of the CDR3: TGTGCCACCAGTGATACGACTCACCGGGACTGGATACAAGAGACCCAGTACTTC. Its translation: CATSDTTHRDWIQETQYF.

This clonotype was observed at least ten times. The rearrangement joins TRBV7-9 to TRBJ2-5; no clear D. Germline loops: CDR1 SEHNR, CDR2 FQNEAQ (reference sequence). This CDR3 contains 14 residues. V was trimmed by 1 base and J by 3 bases, leaving 9 bases between them. CDR3 nucleotides: TGTGCCAGCAGCTTAGTGGGAACTGAAGAGACCCAGTACTTC. Amino acids: CASSLVGTEETQYF.

This clonotype was counted between two and nine times. The chain combines TRBV7-2 with TRBJ1-5; D is unclear. Germline V lookup: CDR1 SGHTA, CDR2 FQGNSA. The CDR3 covers 14 residues. The ends were cut back, 3 bases at V and 0 bases at J, with 6 bases in the middle. DNA for the CDR3: TGTGCCAGCAGCTTCATTGATAGCAATCAGCCCCAGCATTTT. Its translation: CASSFIDSNQPQHF. The entire variable domain, with the rest obtained from reference TRBV7-2 and TRBJ1-5, is as follows: GAGVSQSPSNKVTEKGKDVELRCDPISGHTALYWYRQSLGQGLEFLIYFQGNSAPDKSGLPSDRFSAERTGGSVSTLTIQRTQQEDSAVYLCASSFIDSNQPQHFGDGTRLSIL.

This sequence joins TRBV20-1 and TRBJ1-5; D unclear. Germline lookup yields CDR1 DFQATT and CDR2 SNEGSKA (reference sequence). This CDR3 has 13 residues. Trimming removed 6 bases from V and 3 bases from J, with 12 bases in between. This CDR3 reads CSAKDTLNQPQHF. Written as DNA, the CDR3 is TGCAGTGCAAAAGACACCCTCAATCAGCCCCAGCATTTT.

This clonotype was counted a few times. The CDR3 loop reads CATSRQRTASGQPQHF. The CDR3 DNA sequence: TGTGCCACCAGCAGACAAAGGACGGCCTCCGGTCAGCCCCAGCATTTT. This chain connects TRBV15 to TRBJ1-5; D is uncertain. V lost 2 bases, J lost 6 bases, and 17 bases lay in between. CDR1 LNHNV and CDR2 YYDKDF come from the germline V gene (reference sequence). This CDR3 contains 16 residues.

The chain couples TRBV11-2 to TRBJ2-4; D is unresolved. Between the trimmed V and J ends, which lost 5 bases and 1 base, there was a span of 21 bases. This CDR3 has 18 residues. Germline V CDR1 and CDR2: SGHAT, FQNNGV. The CDR3 region has the DNA TGTGCCAGCAGCCCCGATGCCCCGGTGGTGGTGGCCAAAAACATTCAGTACTTC. This encodes CASSPDAPVVVAKNIQYF.